Listed below are T cell receptor beta chains from one sample, sequenced in a study of shared clonotypes between healthy human individuals. Profiled with immunoSEQ multiplex PCR; TCRdb holds only in-frame clones, not every one. The data show around 2,000,000 clones, approximately 94% seen once. Specimen: naive CD8+ T cells sorted from blood. Every receptor here comes from a man between 18 and 35 years old in good health. Both conserved end residues are part of each CDR3. The order of the fields is J gene, V gene, D gene, clone size, CDR3 length, CDR3 protein, CDR3 DNA. D genes are given only for firm matches. Some rows mark clone size as missing; the rest say once, few, many or name a class of expanded clone.

j_call: TRBJ1-1; v_call: TRBV2; d_call: .; clone_size: .; cdr3_length: 16; cdr3_aa: CASSHGPDVTGAEAFF; cdr3_nt: TGTGCCAGCAGCCACGGACCCGATGTGACTGGCGCTGAAGCTTTCTTT
j_call: TRBJ2-7; v_call: TRBV4-3; d_call: .; clone_size: .; cdr3_length: 16; cdr3_aa: CASSQVGTGRSDEQYF; cdr3_nt: TGCGCCAGCAGCCAGGTTGGAACAGGGCGTTCGGACGAGCAGTACTTC
j_call: TRBJ2-1; v_call: TRBV28; d_call: .; clone_size: .; cdr3_length: 17; cdr3_aa: CASSLSDGSNPYNEQFF; cdr3_nt: TGTGCCAGCAGCCTCTCCGACGGGAGCAACCCCTACAATGAGCAGTTCTTC
j_call: TRBJ2-7; v_call: TRBV6-1; d_call: .; clone_size: .; cdr3_length: 14; cdr3_aa: CASSLRVPTYEQYF; cdr3_nt: TGTGCCAGCAGCCTCCGTGTTCCCACCTACGAGCAGTACTTC
j_call: TRBJ1-5; v_call: TRBV30; d_call: .; clone_size: .; cdr3_length: 15; cdr3_aa: CAWSVIQGGDQPQHF; cdr3_nt: TGTGCCTGGAGTGTAATACAGGGTGGTGATCAGCCCCAGCATTTT
j_call: TRBJ2-1; v_call: TRBV6-5; d_call: TRBD2; clone_size: .; cdr3_length: 15; cdr3_aa: CASTGLAGEVDEQFF; cdr3_nt: TGTGCCAGCACCGGACTAGCGGGAGAGGTCGATGAGCAGTTCTTC
j_call: TRBJ2-5; v_call: TRBV7-9; d_call: TRBD1; clone_size: .; cdr3_length: 15; cdr3_aa: CASSSRNRGTETQYF; cdr3_nt: TGTGCCAGCAGCTCGCGTAACAGGGGAACGGAGACCCAGTACTTC
j_call: TRBJ2-3; v_call: TRBV27; d_call: TRBD2; clone_size: .; cdr3_length: 17; cdr3_aa: CASSSGLAGVGSDTQYF; cdr3_nt: TGTGCCAGCAGTTCCGGGCTAGCGGGAGTAGGTTCAGATACGCAGTATTTT
j_call: TRBJ2-7; v_call: TRBV27; d_call: .; clone_size: .; cdr3_length: 13; cdr3_aa: CASNRPGSYEQYF; cdr3_nt: TGTGCCAGCAACCGTCCAGGGAGCTACGAGCAGTACTTC
j_call: TRBJ2-7; v_call: TRBV9; d_call: TRBD2; clone_size: .; cdr3_length: 13; cdr3_aa: CASSPTSDYEQYF; cdr3_nt: TGTGCCAGCAGCCCCACTAGCGACTACGAGCAGTACTTC
j_call: TRBJ2-3; v_call: TRBV6-6; d_call: .; clone_size: once; cdr3_length: 16; cdr3_aa: CASSYSPGAGIDTQYF; cdr3_nt: TGTGCCAGCAGTTACTCGCCGGGGGCTGGGATAGATACGCAGTATTTT
j_call: TRBJ2-5; v_call: TRBV5-1; d_call: .; clone_size: .; cdr3_length: 19; cdr3_aa: CASSLALMGEAGWLETQYF; cdr3_nt: TGCGCCAGCAGCTTGGCCTTGATGGGGGAGGCCGGTTGGCTGGAGACCCAGTACTTC
j_call: TRBJ2-3; v_call: TRBV7-6; d_call: .; clone_size: .; cdr3_length: 15; cdr3_aa: CASSLLAFSTDTQYF; cdr3_nt: TGTGCCAGCAGCTTACTCGCGTTTAGCACAGATACGCAGTATTTT
j_call: TRBJ1-2; v_call: TRBV2; d_call: .; clone_size: .; cdr3_length: 14; cdr3_aa: CASSEVPAFYGYTF; cdr3_nt: TGTGCCAGCAGTGAGGTCCCGGCCTTCTATGGCTACACCTTC
j_call: TRBJ1-2; v_call: TRBV4-1; d_call: .; clone_size: .; cdr3_length: 13; cdr3_aa: CASSQVSGDGYTF; cdr3_nt: TGCGCCAGCAGCCAAGTAAGCGGGGATGGCTACACCTTC
j_call: TRBJ2-3; v_call: TRBV7-9; d_call: .; clone_size: .; cdr3_length: 14; cdr3_aa: CASSLISGADTQYF; cdr3_nt: TGTGCCAGCAGCTTAATCTCAGGGGCAGATACGCAGTATTTT
j_call: TRBJ2-1; v_call: TRBV7-9; d_call: .; clone_size: .; cdr3_length: 13; cdr3_aa: CASSLATGNEQFF; cdr3_nt: TGTGCCAGCAGCTTAGCGACAGGCAATGAGCAGTTCTTC
j_call: TRBJ2-3; v_call: TRBV28; d_call: TRBD2; clone_size: .; cdr3_length: 16; cdr3_aa: CASRLGLAELTDTQYF; cdr3_nt: TGTGCCAGCAGACTCGGACTAGCGGAGCTCACAGATACGCAGTATTTT
j_call: TRBJ1-1; v_call: TRBV19; d_call: TRBD1; clone_size: .; cdr3_length: 16; cdr3_aa: CASSTGTGERGPEAFF; cdr3_nt: TGTGCCAGTAGTACCGGGACAGGGGAGAGGGGGCCTGAAGCTTTCTTT
j_call: TRBJ2-1; v_call: TRBV14; d_call: .; clone_size: .; cdr3_length: 15; cdr3_aa: CASSQVSRVNNEQFF; cdr3_nt: TGTGCCAGCAGCCAAGTATCCAGGGTCAACAATGAGCAGTTCTTC
j_call: TRBJ1-3; v_call: TRBV6-1; d_call: .; clone_size: .; cdr3_length: 14; cdr3_aa: CASSEARLLQTIYF; cdr3_nt: TGTGCCAGCAGTGAAGCTCGTCTCCTTCAAACCATATATTTT
j_call: TRBJ1-5; v_call: TRBV28; d_call: .; clone_size: .; cdr3_length: 14; cdr3_aa: CASSWVRGNQPQHF; cdr3_nt: TGTGCCAGCAGTTGGGTCCGGGGCAATCAGCCCCAGCATTTT
j_call: TRBJ2-2; v_call: TRBV6-5; d_call: TRBD1; clone_size: .; cdr3_length: 15; cdr3_aa: CAISSGTGNTGELFF; cdr3_nt: TGTGCCATCTCATCCGGGACAGGGAACACCGGGGAGCTGTTTTTT
j_call: TRBJ2-5; v_call: TRBV27; d_call: TRBD2; clone_size: .; cdr3_length: 19; cdr3_aa: CASRPSGLAGGLRLETQYF; cdr3_nt: TGTGCCAGCAGACCCTCGGGACTAGCGGGGGGGCTCCGTTTAGAGACCCAGTACTTC
j_call: TRBJ1-5; v_call: TRBV4-3; d_call: .; clone_size: .; cdr3_length: 15; cdr3_aa: CASSQDPGGNQPQHF; cdr3_nt: TGCGCCAGCAGCCAAGATCCGGGGGGCAATCAGCCCCAGCATTTT
j_call: TRBJ2-5; v_call: TRBV5-1; d_call: .; clone_size: .; cdr3_length: 13; cdr3_aa: CASSELGQETQYF; cdr3_nt: TGCGCCAGCAGCGAACTAGGCCAAGAGACCCAGTACTTC
j_call: TRBJ2-7; v_call: TRBV2; d_call: .; clone_size: .; cdr3_length: 12; cdr3_aa: CASMEQGYEQYF; cdr3_nt: TGTGCCAGCATGGAACAGGGCTACGAGCAGTACTTC
j_call: TRBJ2-1; v_call: TRBV6-5; d_call: TRBD2; clone_size: .; cdr3_length: 14; cdr3_aa: CASADTSGYNEQFF; cdr3_nt: TGTGCCAGCGCCGATACTAGCGGCTACAATGAGCAGTTCTTC
j_call: TRBJ2-7; v_call: TRBV4-1; d_call: TRBD2; clone_size: .; cdr3_length: 15; cdr3_aa: CASSQVLRETYEQYF; cdr3_nt: TGCGCCAGCAGCCAAGTTTTGCGGGAGACCTACGAGCAGTACTTC
j_call: TRBJ2-7; v_call: TRBV27; d_call: .; clone_size: few; cdr3_length: 11; cdr3_aa: CASSFGYEQYF; cdr3_nt: TGTGCCAGCAGTTTTGGGTACGAGCAGTACTTC
j_call: TRBJ1-2; v_call: TRBV6-1; d_call: .; clone_size: .; cdr3_length: 16; cdr3_aa: CASSELVGGAGYGYTF; cdr3_nt: TGTGCCAGCAGTGAGTTGGTGGGGGGCGCTGGCTATGGCTACACCTTC
j_call: TRBJ2-3; v_call: TRBV5-1; d_call: .; clone_size: .; cdr3_length: 13; cdr3_aa: CASSEDLEDTQYF; cdr3_nt: TGCGCCAGCAGCGAGGACCTTGAGGATACGCAGTATTTT
j_call: TRBJ2-3; v_call: TRBV14; d_call: .; clone_size: .; cdr3_length: 14; cdr3_aa: CASSQDEWTDTQYF; cdr3_nt: TGTGCCAGCAGCCAAGATGAGTGGACAGATACGCAGTATTTT
j_call: TRBJ2-5; v_call: TRBV19; d_call: TRBD1; clone_size: .; cdr3_length: 17; cdr3_aa: CASRGQGTQKFQETQYF; cdr3_nt: TGTGCCAGTAGAGGACAGGGGACACAGAAGTTCCAAGAGACCCAGTACTTC
j_call: TRBJ2-7; v_call: TRBV2; d_call: .; clone_size: .; cdr3_length: 10; cdr3_aa: CARSRGEQYF; cdr3_nt: TGTGCCAGGTCCCGGGGCGAGCAGTACTTC